This is a list of T cell receptor beta chains from one sample in a study of beta chain features in type 1 diabetes. Assay: immunoSEQ multiplex PCR; the TCRdb copy retains only in-frame clones and omits some. The sample gives around 240,000 clones, 55% to 70% of which show up once; around 0.05% is in the top ten. Sequenced input: naive CD4+ T cells from blood. Every receptor here comes from a man younger than 40 in good health. Each CDR3 is given with its conserved first and last residue. The D gene is left open where the match is weak. Only some rows state a clone size, as once, few, many or a class for expanded clones.

cdr3_length: 13; d_call: -; clone_size: few; j_call: TRBJ2-3; v_call: TRBV30; cdr3_nt: TGTGCCTGGAGGGCGGGCGGCACAGATACGCAGTATTTT; cdr3_aa: CAWRAGGTDTQYF
cdr3_length: 14; d_call: TRBD2; clone_size: few; j_call: TRBJ2-7; v_call: TRBV27; cdr3_nt: TGTGCCAGCAGTCAAGCGGGAGGGCCAGGGGAGCAGTACTTC; cdr3_aa: CASSQAGGPGEQYF
cdr3_length: 15; d_call: -; clone_size: -; j_call: TRBJ2-5; v_call: TRBV30; cdr3_nt: TGTGCCTGGAGTGGGGTCGGGGTCAGGCGGGAGACCCAGTACTTC; cdr3_aa: CAWSGVGVRRETQYF
cdr3_length: 14; d_call: -; clone_size: -; j_call: TRBJ2-5; v_call: TRBV2; cdr3_nt: TGTGCCAGCAGTGAGAGTCCTATAGGCGAGACCCAGTACTTC; cdr3_aa: CASSESPIGETQYF
cdr3_length: 15; d_call: -; clone_size: -; j_call: TRBJ2-3; v_call: TRBV7-2; cdr3_nt: TGTGCCAGCAGCTTATCTCCCCTCCAGGGAGATACGCAGTATTTT; cdr3_aa: CASSLSPLQGDTQYF
cdr3_length: 12; d_call: -; clone_size: -; j_call: TRBJ2-5; v_call: TRBV29-1; cdr3_nt: TGCAGCGCAGCGGACAGCCAAGAGACCCAGTACTTC; cdr3_aa: CSAADSQETQYF
cdr3_length: 14; d_call: -; clone_size: -; j_call: TRBJ2-7; v_call: TRBV13; cdr3_nt: TGTGCCAGCAGCGGCAGAGCAGGGAACCACGAGCAGTACTTC; cdr3_aa: CASSGRAGNHEQYF
cdr3_length: 13; d_call: -; clone_size: few; j_call: TRBJ2-5; v_call: TRBV28; cdr3_nt: TGTGCCAGCAGCACAGGGTCCCGGGAGACCCAGTACTTC; cdr3_aa: CASSTGSRETQYF
cdr3_length: 14; d_call: -; clone_size: few; j_call: TRBJ2-1; v_call: TRBV28; cdr3_nt: TGTGCCAGCAGTTTAATGAACAGCTACAATGAGCAGTTCTTC; cdr3_aa: CASSLMNSYNEQFF
cdr3_length: 13; d_call: TRBD1; clone_size: -; j_call: TRBJ1-2; v_call: TRBV29-1; cdr3_nt: TGCAGCGTAGCTACAGGGGAGAGCTATGGCTACACCTTC; cdr3_aa: CSVATGESYGYTF
cdr3_length: 15; d_call: -; clone_size: few; j_call: TRBJ2-5; v_call: TRBV2; cdr3_nt: TGTGCCAGCAGCCCCACGGGCAGACAACAAGAGACCCAGTACTTC; cdr3_aa: CASSPTGRQQETQYF
cdr3_length: 14; d_call: TRBD2; clone_size: few; j_call: TRBJ2-1; v_call: TRBV25-1; cdr3_nt: TGTGCCAGCCGGACTAGCGGCTCCTACAATGAGCAGTTCTTC; cdr3_aa: CASRTSGSYNEQFF
cdr3_length: 14; d_call: -; clone_size: -; j_call: TRBJ2-5; v_call: TRBV5-4; cdr3_nt: TGTGCCAGCAGCCACTCTAGCGACCAAGAGACCCAGTACTTC; cdr3_aa: CASSHSSDQETQYF
cdr3_length: 13; d_call: -; clone_size: once; j_call: TRBJ2-1; v_call: TRBV25-1; cdr3_nt: TGTGCCAGCAGTGAATATTTAGAGGGTGAGCAGTTCTTC; cdr3_aa: CASSEYLEGEQFF
cdr3_length: 14; d_call: -; clone_size: -; j_call: TRBJ2-4; v_call: TRBV5-6; cdr3_nt: TGTGCCAGCAGCAGGGACGCTGCCAAAAACATTCAGTACTTC; cdr3_aa: CASSRDAAKNIQYF
cdr3_length: 14; d_call: -; clone_size: once; j_call: TRBJ1-4; v_call: TRBV19; cdr3_nt: TGTGCCAGTAGGCCAGGGACAACTAATGAAAAACTGTTTTTT; cdr3_aa: CASRPGTTNEKLFF
cdr3_length: 14; d_call: TRBD1; clone_size: -; j_call: TRBJ1-4; v_call: TRBV6-5; cdr3_nt: TGTGCCAGCAGTGCCCGGACAGGGGATGAAAAACTGTTTTTT; cdr3_aa: CASSARTGDEKLFF